This entry describes one T cell receptor (beta chain). The data were produced by immunoSEQ multiplex PCR, yet TCRdb's version contains in-frame clones alone and is incomplete. The repertoire has 400,000 to 500,000 clones, approximately 79% of them found once; the top ten carry approximately 12%. CDR1 and CDR2 (germline): WNHNN, SYGVQD (reference sequence). The CDR3 sequence is 13 residues long. Trimming left V 5 bases short and J 4 bases short, with 8 bases between. This entry comes from a study of shared clonotypes between healthy human individuals. This TCR was recovered from a woman aged 40 to 55 in good health. Some clones in this sample may be carry-over from other donors' samples. Specimen: PBMCs. This chain joins TRBV10-1 and TRBJ2-2; D not certain. CDR3 protein: CASSLGVTGELFF. CDR3 DNA sequence: TGCGCCAGCAGTCTGGGCGTCACCGGGGAGCTGTTTTTT.